These 23 T cell receptor beta chains came from one sample sequenced in a study of T cells after yellow fever vaccination. MiXCR was run by TCRdb on the 5' RACE reads, yielding one entry per CDR3 protein. The sample has some 300,000 distinct CDR3 sequences, around 8.6% seen once. The specimen was CD4+ T cells sorted from PBMCs, collected 5 days after the yellow fever booster vaccination. These receptors were obtained from a man younger than 35 who received the YFV17D yellow fever vaccine.

The CDR3 coding sequence is TGTGCCACCGGGACTAGCACAGATACGCAGTATTTT. Protein: CATGTSTDTQYF. The V call is TRBV10-3, the J call TRBJ2-3; D perhaps matches TRBD2 (6 bases). The CDR3 has 12 residues. Germline V gene lookup returns CDR1 ENHRY and CDR2 SYGVKD. The germline V and J ends were trimmed by 10 bases and 0 bases, with 8 bases remaining between them.

This rearrangement joins TRBV20-1 to TRBJ1-2; TRBD1 matches at 8 bases. The germline V gene has CDR1 DFQATT and CDR2 SNEGSKA (reference sequence). Unmatched junction bases numbered 3, after V lost 0 bases and J lost 3 bases. The CDR3 spans 14 residues. The CDR3 protein is CSARDTTGDYGYTF. The CDR3 bases are TGCAGTGCTAGAGATACGACAGGGGACTATGGCTACACCTTC.

This clonotype has only a few counts. The rearrangement joins TRBV6-2 or TRBV6-3 to TRBJ2-5; a possible D gene is TRBD2 (6 bases). In germline, CDR1 is MNHEY, CDR2 SVGEGT. Trimming took off 5 bases at V and 4 bases at J, with 17 bases between the two ends. CDR3 length: 15 residues. CDR3 nucleotide sequence: TGTGCCAGCAGTCGTTACCGTTCGCGGGGAGAGACCCAGTACTTC. This translates into CASSRYRSRGETQYF.

The sample holds many counts of this clonotype. The chain combines TRBV3-1 with TRBJ2-3; D perhaps matches TRBD2 (5 bases). Germline assignment: CDR1 LGHDT and CDR2 YNNKEL (reference sequence). Trimming removed 0 bases at V and 11 bases at J, with 15 bases between. The CDR3 totals 14 residues. DNA of the CDR3: TGTGCCAGCAGCCAAGACCCCGGGAATCCTTTGCAGTATTTT. This translates into CASSQDPGNPLQYF.

The chain has TRBV4-3 and TRBJ1-1; possibly TRBD1 for D (5 bases). The V gene lost 4 bases and the J gene lost 5 bases, with 11 bases spanning the gap. This CDR3 spans 13 amino acids. From germline, CDR1 is LGHNA and CDR2 YSLEER. Here the CDR3 reads CASSRGSGTEAFF. The CDR3 DNA reads TGCGCCAGCAGCCGGGGCAGTGGGACTGAAGCTTTCTTT.

This clonotype came up many times. This sequence joins TRBV5-1 and TRBJ2-2; 8 nucleotides line up with TRBD2. Looked up from germline, CDR1 is SGHRS and CDR2 is YFSETQ. The length of the CDR3 is 15 residues. V lost 4 bases to trimming and J lost 3 bases; unmatched junction nucleotides: 5. CDR3 amino acids: CASSARGADTGELFF. The CDR3 nucleotides are TGCGCCAGCAGCGCGCGGGGGGCGGACACCGGGGAGCTGTTTTTT.

This clonotype was picked up a small number of times. The chain is built from TRBV4-3 and TRBJ1-4; no firm D call. Germline V CDR1 and CDR2: LGHNA, YSLEER. The V gene lost 0 bases and the J gene lost 5 bases, with 7 bases spanning the gap. The length of the CDR3 is 14 residues. The CDR3 DNA is TGCGCCAGCAGCCAAGATCCCGTCAATGAAAAACTGTTTTTT. This encodes CASSQDPVNEKLFF.

This clonotype was seen a few times. V and J are TRBV4-1 and TRBJ1-6; tentatively, D is TRBD1 (6 bases). The CDR3 runs to 16 residues. The V gene's germline CDR1 is MGHRA and CDR2 YSYEKL. Trimming took 2 bases from V and 7 from J, leaving 15 bases between them. CDR3 loop: CASSQQGGLSNSPLHF. Written as DNA, the CDR3 is TGCGCCAGCAGCCAACAAGGGGGTCTGTCGAATTCACCCCTCCACTTT.

The gene calls are TRBV5-1 and TRBJ2-7; unclear D gene. Germline-derived CDR1 and CDR2 are SGHRS and YFSETQ. The CDR3 contains 16 residues. Trimming pared 4 bases from V and 2 bases from J, leaving 19 bases between. The CDR3 region is CASSPRPGQGTYEQYF. Written as DNA, the CDR3 is TGCGCCAGCAGCCCCCGACCGGGCCAAGGGACCTACGAGCAGTACTTC.

This clonotype was detected only a few times. This chain joins TRBV11-2 and TRBJ2-6; D gene unclear. With 6 bases removed from V and 0 bases from J, the gap between germline ends came to 15 bases. Germline V gene lookup returns CDR1 SGHAT and CDR2 FQNNGV. This CDR3 contains 17 residues. The CDR3 loop reads CASSSRPRSSGANVLTF. The CDR3 region has the DNA TGTGCCAGCAGTTCAAGGCCCCGAAGCTCTGGGGCCAACGTCCTGACTTTC.

There are a few counts of this clonotype. The rearrangement links TRBV7-9 to TRBJ2-7; no clear D. CDR3 length: 12 residues. The germline CDR1 and CDR2 sequences are SEHNR and FQNEAQ (reference sequence). Trimming shortened V by 4 bases and J by 0 bases, and 4 bases separated the two germline ends. The CDR3 region has the DNA TGTGCCAGCAGCTATAACTCCTACGAGCAGTACTTC. It specifies CASSYNSYEQYF.

The chain joins TRBV9 to TRBJ2-1; no clear D. The germline V gene has CDR1 SGDLS and CDR2 YYNGEE. V was trimmed by 0 bases and J by 7 bases, leaving 17 bases between them. This CDR3 has 16 residues. DNA for the CDR3: TGTGCCAGCAGCGTAGTGGATGATAGCTGGGATAATGAGCAGTTCTTC. Encoded protein: CASSVVDDSWDNEQFF.

This clonotype appeared a few times. The chain employs TRBV28 and TRBJ2-1, with 9 bases identical to TRBD1. Looked up from germline, CDR1 is MDHEN and CDR2 is SYDVKM. J gave up 6 bases and V 5 bases, and 14 bases lay outside the gene matches. The CDR3 extends over 17 amino acids. CDR3 DNA: TGTGCCAGCAGTGAAATGGGCTTTGGGACAGGGCCCAATGAGCAGTTCTTC. Amino acids: CASSEMGFGTGPNEQFF. The full variable domain, its missing parts supplied by reference TRBV28 and TRBJ2-1, is DVKVTQSSRYLVKRTGEKVFLECVQDMDHENMFWYRQDPGLGLRLIYFSYDVKMKEKGDIPEGYSVSREKKERFSLILESASTNQTSMYLCASSEMGFGTGPNEQFFGPGTRLTVL.

V usage is TRBV12-3 or TRBV12-4 and J usage is TRBJ2-5; maybe TRBD2 (6 bases). CDR3 size: 14 residues. The V end was cut by 6 bases, the J end by 2 bases, with 13 bases between. CDR3 DNA: TGTGCCAGCAGACCTACAGCGGGTCAAGAGACCCAGTACTTC. Its protein is CASRPTAGQETQYF.

This clonotype was picked up a small number of times. V is TRBV7-9 and J is TRBJ2-5; D gene ambiguous. Trimming stripped 1 base from V and 1 base from J, with 10 bases between. The V gene's germline CDR1 is SEHNR and CDR2 FQNEAQ (reference sequence). The CDR3 runs to 15 residues. CDR3 sequence reads: CASSLGDHFQETQYF. The CDR3 nucleotides are TGTGCCAGCAGCTTAGGAGACCATTTCCAAGAGACCCAGTACTTC.

This clonotype showed up just a few times. The chain uses TRBV9 and TRBJ2-7; D uncertain. This CDR3 comprises 14 residues. Trimming removed 2 bases at V and 0 bases at J, with 9 bases between. Germline V gene sequence: CDR1 SGDLS, CDR2 YYNGEE. The CDR3 protein is CASSVTLSSYEQYF. The CDR3 nucleotides read TGTGCCAGCAGCGTCACACTGAGCTCCTACGAGCAGTACTTC.

The J gene is TRBJ1-2, the V gene TRBV12-2; whether TRBD1, the table's D call, matches the DNA was not checked. TRBV12-2 is an annotated pseudogene. CDR3 length: 17 amino acids. The CDR3 nucleotides read TGTGCAAGTCGCCTACAGGGAGCGCAGAGAGTTAATGGTGGCTACACCTTC. Translation gives CASRLQGAQRVNGGYTF.

The chain has TRBV4-2 and TRBJ2-2; TRBD2 agrees at 10 bases. The germline gives CDR1 LGHNA, CDR2 YNFKEQ. Unmatched junction bases numbered 8, after V lost 4 bases and J lost 0 bases. This CDR3 is 18 amino acids long. The CDR3 is CASSPRGLASSNTGELFF. CDR3 DNA: TGTGCCAGCAGCCCGCGGGGACTAGCGAGCTCGAACACCGGGGAGCTGTTTTTT.

Only a few counts were recorded for this clonotype. The chain joins TRBV6-1 to TRBJ2-7; TRBD1 matches 9 bases. With V trimmed by 10 bases and J by 6 bases, 16 bases remained unmatched. Germline values: CDR1 MNHNS, CDR2 SASEGT. The CDR3 is 15 amino acids. CDR3: CATPGFRDRASEQYF. The CDR3 bases are TGTGCCACACCGGGATTCCGGGACAGGGCAAGCGAGCAGTACTTC.

The chain couples TRBV9 to TRBJ1-2; D is uncertain. Germline values: CDR1 SGDLS, CDR2 YYNGEE. This CDR3 comprises 15 residues. V dropped 0 bases and J dropped 4 bases, with 13 bases sitting between them. In DNA, the CDR3 is TGTGCCAGCAGCGTAGGTCTCGGGGAGAGCTATGGCTACACCTTC. Translated: CASSVGLGESYGYTF.

This clonotype was picked up a small number of times. The chain's CDR3 is CASSPAAEKLFF. CDR3 in DNA: TGTGCCAGCAGCCCAGCGGCGGAAAAACTGTTTTTT. The chain carries TRBV7-8 and TRBJ1-4; D unclear. Germline CDR1 SGHVS, CDR2 FQNEAQ. The germline V and J ends were trimmed by 5 bases and 8 bases, with 9 bases remaining between them. The CDR3 consists of 12 residues. Full variable domain (missing parts from reference TRBV7-8 and TRBJ1-4): GAGVSQSPRYKVAKRGQDVALRCDPISGHVSLFWYQQALGQGPEFLTYFQNEAQLDKSGLPSDRFFAERPEGSVSTLKIQRTQQEDSAVYLCASSPAAEKLFFGSGTQLSVL.

A few counts support this clonotype. V is TRBV28 and J is TRBJ1-6, with 12 bases identical to TRBD1. CDR1 is MDHEN, CDR2 SYDVKM, per germline. The V segment lost 5 bases and the J segment 6 bases; nucleotides outside the gene matches: 11. The CDR3 contains 18 residues. CDR3 bases: TGTGCCAGCAGTGTCGCCTCAGGGACAGGGGGCGGTAATTCACCCCTCCACTTT. Translated: CASSVASGTGGGNSPLHF.

This clonotype was recorded many times. The chain employs TRBV12-3 or TRBV12-4 and TRBJ1-2; possibly TRBD1 for D (5 bases). The CDR3 is 13 amino acids. Between the trimmed V and J ends, which lost 5 bases and 8 bases, there was a span of 15 bases. The CDR3 DNA reads TGTGCCAGCAGTCCTCTTGGGTCAGGGGGCTACACCTTC. This codes for CASSPLGSGGYTF.